These 5 T cell receptor beta chains share one sample of origin, sequenced in a study of blood T cell repertoires in COVID-19. The data were produced by immunoSEQ multiplex PCR, yet TCRdb's version contains in-frame clones alone and is incomplete. This sample carries roughly 360,000 clones, about 89% of them seen once, and the ten largest clones take 1% to 1.5%. Sequences were obtained from PBMCs or T cells enriched from blood (not recorded which). These receptors were taken from a man aged 30 to 39 who had recovered from COVID-19.

The chain joins TRBV19 to TRBJ2-7; TRBD1 matches at 9 bases. Germline V gene lookup returns CDR1 LNHDA and CDR2 SQIVND (reference sequence). The V segment lost 10 bases and the J segment 6 bases; nucleotides outside the gene matches: 10. The CDR3 is 13 amino acids. DNA of the CDR3: TGTGCCACCCCGGGACAGGGTCATCTCGAGCAGTACTTC. Encoded protein: CATPGQGHLEQYF.

DNA of the CDR3: TGTGCCAGCGGGCAGACGAACACCGGGGAGCTGTTTTTT. Protein sequence: CASGQTNTGELFF. This chain links TRBV12-3 or TRBV12-4 with TRBJ2-2; D is unclear. This CDR3 has 13 residues. The ends were cut back, 8 bases at V and 0 bases at J, with 7 bases in the middle.

The chain is built from TRBV11-2 and TRBJ2-5, with a tentative D call TRBD2 (7 bases). The CDR3 length is 16 residues. Trimming removed 0 bases at V and 4 bases at J, with 15 bases between. Per germline, CDR1 SGHAT and CDR2 FQNNGV. The CDR3 region is CASSLDHTGGGETQYF. The CDR3, as DNA: TGTGCCAGCAGCTTAGATCATACGGGGGGCGGAGAGACCCAGTACTTC.

As regards this clone: The junction and the germline gene differ at one end; a read error may be behind it. The CDR3 loop reads CASSYSSLGQGSF. The CDR3 DNA reads as TGTGCCAGCAGTTACTCGTCGTTGGGACAGGGGTCCTTC. This sequence joins TRBV6-5 and TRBJ2-7; 10 nucleotides agree with TRBD1. The CDR3 is 13 amino acids. Germline lookup yields CDR1 MNHEY and CDR2 SVGAGI.

The chain carries TRBV2 and TRBJ2-3, with D unclear. With 3 bases removed from V and 2 bases from J, the gap between germline ends came to 6 bases. The CDR3 length is 13 residues. Germline lookup yields CDR1 SNHLY and CDR2 FYNNEI. The DNA of the CDR3 is TGTGCCAGCAGTGAGGCGGTCACAGATACGCAGTATTTT. Residues: CASSEAVTDTQYF.